The 19 T cell receptor beta chains reported below all come from one sample, sequenced in a study of blood T cells in healthy people across ages. Together with a sample-barcoded 5' primer, a J-beta primer mix was included in a second PCR lasting roughly 7 to 11 cycles. TCRdb re-called the 5' RACE reads with MiXCR, one entry per CDR3 protein. Found here are 1.8 million or so distinct CDR3 sequences, about 39% of them singletons; the top ten hold about 23%. Source material: blood. All receptors derive from a human donor in good health.

J is TRBJ2-1 and V is TRBV7-9; the match to TRBD2 covers 12 bases. The germline V gene has CDR1 SEHNR and CDR2 FQNEAQ (reference sequence). The CDR3 runs 16 residues. After removal of 1 base from V and 5 bases from J, the junction contained 3 bases not matched to a gene. The CDR3 reads CASSLGTSGVNNEQFF. CDR3 in DNA: TGTGCCAGCAGCTTAGGGACTAGCGGGGTTAACAATGAGCAGTTCTTC.

This clonotype was seen more than once but under ten times. The chain employs TRBV20-1 and TRBJ2-1; no clear D gene. CDR1 and CDR2 (germline): DFQATT, SNEGSKA (reference sequence). This CDR3 is built from 11 residues. V dropped 0 bases and J dropped 8 bases, with 5 bases sitting between them. CDR3 protein: CSARDYHEQFF. The CDR3 nucleotides read TGCAGTGCTAGAGATTATCATGAGCAGTTCTTC.

The chain is built from TRBV18 and TRBJ2-5; weak D call: TRBD1 (6 bases). CDR3 size: 13 residues. Germline CDR1 KGHSH, CDR2 LQKENI. The germline V and J ends were trimmed by 0 bases and 5 bases, with 7 bases remaining between them. CDR3 sequence: CASSPPDSETQYF. Written as DNA, the CDR3 is TGTGCCAGCTCACCACCGGACAGCGAGACCCAGTACTTC.

The chain links TRBV7-2 to TRBJ2-1; 7 bases map to TRBD2. CDR1 is SGHTA, CDR2 FQGNSA, per germline. The CDR3 has 13 residues. Germline trimming cut 0 bases from V and 8 bases from J; bases unmatched to any gene: 1. The CDR3 region is CASSLAREDEQFF. The CDR3, as DNA: TGTGCCAGCAGCTTAGCACGGGAGGATGAGCAGTTCTTC.

The V call is TRBV29-1, the J call TRBJ2-3; D not resolved. Germline assignment: CDR1 SQVTM and CDR2 ANQGSEA. V gave up 3 bases and J gave up 3 bases, with 10 bases separating them. The CDR3 runs 13 residues. The chain's CDR3 is CSVDSSWTDTQYF. The CDR3 DNA follows: TGCAGCGTTGATTCCTCATGGACAGATACGCAGTATTTT.

V usage is TRBV12-3 or TRBV12-4 and J usage is TRBJ2-1; the match to TRBD2 covers 7 bases. The CDR3 covers 14 residues. Trimming removed 5 bases from V and 7 bases from J; junction bases left unmatched: 8. The CDR3 nucleotides are TGTGCCAGCAGTCCCGGCTGGGGGGGAAATGAGCAGTTCTTC. Translating it yields CASSPGWGGNEQFF.

V is TRBV20-1 and J is TRBJ2-1; 8 bases fit TRBD2. Germline CDR1 reads DFQATT; CDR2 reads SNEGSKA (reference sequence). The V and J ends lost 0 bases and 1 base, in that order; junction bases with no gene match: 17. CDR3 length: 20 amino acids. This chain's CDR3 is CSAREGIQAGASRSYNEQFF. The CDR3 nucleotides are TGCAGTGCTAGAGAAGGAATTCAAGCGGGGGCAAGTCGGTCCTACAATGAGCAGTTCTTC.

The chain employs TRBV20-1 and TRBJ1-5, with a possible D match to TRBD1 (5 bases). Trimming removed 1 base from V and 4 bases from J, with 11 bases in between. The germline V gene encodes CDR1 DFQATT and CDR2 SNEGSKA (reference sequence). The CDR3 has 14 amino acids. The CDR3 DNA is TGCAGTGCTAGAGCCGGGTGGGGGAATCAGCCCCAGCATTTT. Translating it yields CSARAGWGNQPQHF.

This chain links TRBV9 with TRBJ1-2; 7 bases are a match to TRBD1. The trim removed 0 bases at V and 3 bases at J, leaving 8 bases unmatched. Germline-derived CDR1 and CDR2 are SGDLS and YYNGEE. This CDR3 spans 16 amino acids. The CDR3 bases are TGTGCCAGCAGCGTAGCCCGTACAGGGGATGACTATGGCTACACCTTC. It yields the protein CASSVARTGDDYGYTF.

This clonotype came up a few times. The rearrangement links TRBV7-2 to TRBJ2-5, with TRBD2 matching over 9 bases. The CDR3 runs to 15 residues. V trimming: 4 bases; J trimming: 1 base; junction bases outside the gene matches: 4. CDR1 and CDR2 from the germline V gene are SGHTA and FQGNSA. The CDR3 loop is CASSSSTSGQETQYF. CDR3 DNA sequence: TGTGCCAGCAGCTCCTCGACTAGCGGCCAAGAGACCCAGTACTTC.

Only a few counts were recorded for this clonotype. J is TRBJ2-1 and V is TRBV5-1; possibly TRBD2 for D (6 bases). The CDR3 totals 15 residues. The germline CDR1 and CDR2 sequences are SGHRS and YFSETQ. V shed 7 bases and J shed 4 bases, with 18 bases lying between them. The CDR3 bases are TGCGCCAGCCACCCAGGCGGGGATTATTACAATGAGCAGTTCTTC. It codes for CASHPGGDYYNEQFF.

V and J are TRBV5-5 and TRBJ2-6; D gene unclear. Trimming took 4 bases from V and 0 from J, leaving 11 bases between them. The V gene's germline CDR1 is SGHKS and CDR2 YYEKEE (reference sequence). The CDR3 has 16 amino acids. Written as DNA, the CDR3 is TGTGCCAGCAGCCCCAGTCTGGGCTCTGGGGCCAACGTCCTGACTTTC. Protein product: CASSPSLGSGANVLTF.

The V and J genes are TRBV2 and TRBJ2-1; D could derive from TRBD1 or TRBD2 (6 bases each). Trimming pared 2 bases from V and 1 base from J, leaving 18 bases between. The CDR3 covers 18 residues. The germline CDR1 and CDR2 sequences are SNHLY and FYNNEI. The CDR3 DNA follows: TGTGCCAGCAGTGAACGGGGGTCAGGGGTGGGGTCCTACAATGAGCAGTTCTTC. It codes for CASSERGSGVGSYNEQFF. Full variable domain (missing parts from reference TRBV2 and TRBJ2-1): EPEVTQTPSHQVTQMGQEVILRCVPISNHLYFYWYRQILGQKVEFLVSFYNNEISEKSEIFDDQFSVERPDGSNFTLKIRSTKLEDSAMYFCASSERGSGVGSYNEQFFGPGTRLTVL.

This clonotype was detected a few times. The V gene is TRBV4-1, the J gene TRBJ1-4, with a tentative D call TRBD1 (6 bases). CDR1 is MGHRA, CDR2 YSYEKL, per germline. The CDR3 covers 15 residues. Trimming left V 2 bases short and J 3 bases short, with 10 bases between. CDR3 bases: TGCGCCAGCAGCCAATGGGGGGCGTCTAATGAAAAACTGTTTTTT. As protein: CASSQWGASNEKLFF.

This clonotype appeared many times. The V gene is TRBV7-9, the J gene TRBJ2-5; a weak D match, TRBD2 (6 bases). CDR1 and CDR2 from the germline V gene are SEHNR and FQNEAQ (reference sequence). V was shortened by 5 bases and J by 3 bases, with 19 bases between the two germline ends. This CDR3 has 16 amino acids. CDR3 residues: CASSPNALAWEETQYF. CDR3 in DNA: TGTGCCAGCAGCCCAAACGCACTAGCTTGGGAAGAGACCCAGTACTTC.

The chain recombines TRBV9 with TRBJ1-6; D ambiguous. V was clipped by 0 bases and J by 9 bases, with 13 bases between them. This CDR3 has 15 residues. Germline V gene data show CDR1 as SGDLS and CDR2 as YYNGEE. The CDR3 is CASSVAGMLGSPLHF. Here the CDR3 DNA reads TGTGCCAGCAGCGTAGCCGGGATGTTGGGTTCACCCCTCCACTTT.

The V and J genes are TRBV12-3 or TRBV12-4 and TRBJ2-5, with 7 positions matching TRBD1. The CDR3 contains 17 residues. V shed 5 bases and J 1 base; nucleotides not matched to a gene: 13. CDR3 sequence (DNA): TGTGCCAGCAGTCCGGACGGACAGGAGAATCTCCAAGAGACCCAGTACTTC. Translated: CASSPDGQENLQETQYF.

The chain joins TRBV12-3 or TRBV12-4 to TRBJ2-3; 9 nucleotides align to TRBD2. The V gene end was trimmed by 7 bases and the J gene end by 4 bases; junction bases not matched to a gene: 9. This CDR3 has 15 residues. CDR3 region: CASTPWSGRSDTQYF. Written as DNA, the CDR3 is TGTGCCAGCACCCCTTGGAGCGGGAGGTCAGATACGCAGTATTTT.

This sequence joins TRBV7-9 and TRBJ1-1; unclear D gene. The CDR3 covers 16 residues. Trimming removed 3 bases from V and 0 bases from J, with 14 bases in between. Germline CDR1 is SEHNR and CDR2 is FQNEAQ (reference sequence). CDR3 loop: CASSLRPMGMNTEAFF. The CDR3 DNA follows: TGTGCCAGCAGCTTGAGGCCGATGGGGATGAACACTGAAGCTTTCTTT.